Following are 2 T cell receptor beta chains from one sample sequenced in a study of PD-1 blockade in mismatch repair-deficient tumors. Produced via immunoSEQ multiplex PCR; TCRdb's table is partial and in-frame only. The sample yields roughly 50,000 clones, about 85% seen once. Sequences were derived from peripheral blood, sampled more than 19 weeks after starting pembrolizumab. These receptors all come from an adult with mismatch repair-deficient cancer.

This rearrangement joins TRBV6-1 to TRBJ2-7; tentative D call: TRBD2 (5 bases). CDR1 and CDR2 (germline): MNHNS, SASEGT. Trimming removed 5 bases from V and 0 bases from J, with 8 bases in between. This CDR3 contains 13 residues. The CDR3 sequence is CASSRTPSYEQYF. CDR3 coding DNA: TGTGCCAGCAGTAGGACTCCCTCCTACGAGCAGTACTTC.

The chain combines TRBV19 with TRBJ1-1; maybe TRBD1 (6 bases). CDR3 size: 13 residues. Germline CDR1 is LNHDA and CDR2 is SQIVND (reference sequence). The ends were cut back, 8 bases at V and 2 bases at J, with 12 bases in the middle. CDR3 sequence reads: CASAYGGNTEAFF. Written as DNA, the CDR3 is TGTGCCAGTGCCTACGGGGGCAACACTGAAGCTTTCTTT. The whole variable domain, remainder taken from reference TRBV19 and TRBJ1-1, is DGGITQSPKYLFRKEGQNVTLSCEQNLNHDAMYWYRQDPGQGLRLIYYSQIVNDFQKGDIAEGYSVSREKKESFPLTVTSAQKNPTAFYLCASAYGGNTEAFFGQGTRLTVV.